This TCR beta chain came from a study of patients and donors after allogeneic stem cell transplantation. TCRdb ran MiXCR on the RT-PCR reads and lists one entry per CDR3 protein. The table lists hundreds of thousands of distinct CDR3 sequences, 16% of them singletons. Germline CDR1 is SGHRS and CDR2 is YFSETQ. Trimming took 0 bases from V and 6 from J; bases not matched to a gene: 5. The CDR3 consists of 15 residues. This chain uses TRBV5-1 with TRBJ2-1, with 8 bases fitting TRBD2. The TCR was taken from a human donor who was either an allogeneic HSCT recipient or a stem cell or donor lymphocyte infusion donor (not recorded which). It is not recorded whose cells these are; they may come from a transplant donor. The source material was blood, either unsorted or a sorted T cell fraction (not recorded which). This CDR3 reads CASSLVSLAGNEQFF. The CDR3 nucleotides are TGCGCCAGCAGCTTGGTATCGCTAGCGGGCAATGAGCAGTTCTTC.